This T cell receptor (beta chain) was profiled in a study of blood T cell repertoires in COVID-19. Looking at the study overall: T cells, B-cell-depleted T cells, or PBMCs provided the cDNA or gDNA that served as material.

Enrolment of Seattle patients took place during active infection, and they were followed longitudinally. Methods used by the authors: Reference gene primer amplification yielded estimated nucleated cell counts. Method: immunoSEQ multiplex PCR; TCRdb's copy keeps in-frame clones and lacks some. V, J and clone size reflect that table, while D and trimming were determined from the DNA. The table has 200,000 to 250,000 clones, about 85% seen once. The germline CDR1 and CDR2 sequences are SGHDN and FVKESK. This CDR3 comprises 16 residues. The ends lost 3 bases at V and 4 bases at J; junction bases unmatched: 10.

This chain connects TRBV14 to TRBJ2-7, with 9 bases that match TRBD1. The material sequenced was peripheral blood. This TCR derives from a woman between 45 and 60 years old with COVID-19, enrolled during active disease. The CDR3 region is CASSQEPGQGTYEQYF. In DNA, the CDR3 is TGTGCCAGCAGCCAGGAACCGGGACAGGGTACTTACGAGCAGTACTTC.